The source of this T cell receptor beta chain is a study of cytomegalovirus exposure and HLA in healthy donors. Study results and limitations: V- and J-gene trimming of TCR beta was linked (in a later analysis) to a missense DCLRE1C variant.

Details on this clone: What it binds is not known.

The PCR employed 60 Vbeta primers together with 13 Jbeta primers. Assay used: immunoSEQ multiplex PCR; TCRdb lists only in-frame clones, some missing. The sample shows around 100,000 clones, 79% of them seen only once. V gave up 5 bases and J gave up 3 bases; unmatched junction bases: 2. This CDR3 is built from 14 residues. Germline values: CDR1 MNHNS, CDR2 SASEGT. The rearrangement uses TRBV6-1 and TRBJ1-1; 11 bases map to TRBD1. The sequenced sample consisted of PBMCs. The source of this sequence is a woman in her thirties or forties in good health and CMV-seronegative. The CDR3 region is CASSRDRGYTEAFF. In DNA form, the CDR3 reads TGTGCCAGCAGTCGGGACAGGGGGTACACTGAAGCTTTCTTT.